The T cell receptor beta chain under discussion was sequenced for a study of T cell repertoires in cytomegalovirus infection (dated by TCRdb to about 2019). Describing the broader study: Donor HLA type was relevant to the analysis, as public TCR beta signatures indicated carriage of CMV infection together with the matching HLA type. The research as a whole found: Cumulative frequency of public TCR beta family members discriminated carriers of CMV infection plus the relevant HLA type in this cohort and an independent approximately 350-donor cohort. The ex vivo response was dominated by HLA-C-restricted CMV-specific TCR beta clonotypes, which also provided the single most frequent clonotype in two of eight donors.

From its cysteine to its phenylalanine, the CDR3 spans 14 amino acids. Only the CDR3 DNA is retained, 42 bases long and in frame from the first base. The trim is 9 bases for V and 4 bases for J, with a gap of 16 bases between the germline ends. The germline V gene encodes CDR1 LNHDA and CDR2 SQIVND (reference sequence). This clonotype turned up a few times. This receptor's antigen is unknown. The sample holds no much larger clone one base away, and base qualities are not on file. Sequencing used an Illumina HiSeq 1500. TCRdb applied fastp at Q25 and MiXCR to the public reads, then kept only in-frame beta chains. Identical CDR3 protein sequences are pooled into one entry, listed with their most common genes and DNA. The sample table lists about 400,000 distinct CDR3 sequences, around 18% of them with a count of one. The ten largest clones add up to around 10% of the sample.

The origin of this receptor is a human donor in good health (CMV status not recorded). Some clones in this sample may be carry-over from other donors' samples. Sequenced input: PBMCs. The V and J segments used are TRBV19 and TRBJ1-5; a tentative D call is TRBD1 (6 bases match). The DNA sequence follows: TGTGCCAGCGCATACACAGGGACGAATCAGCCCCAGCATTTT. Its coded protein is CASAYTGTNQPQHF.